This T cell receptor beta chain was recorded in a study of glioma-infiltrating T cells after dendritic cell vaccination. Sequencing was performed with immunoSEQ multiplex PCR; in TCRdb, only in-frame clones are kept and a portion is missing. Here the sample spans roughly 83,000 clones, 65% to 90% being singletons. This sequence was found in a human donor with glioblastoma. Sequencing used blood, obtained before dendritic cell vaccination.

The CDR3 DNA reads as TGTGCCAGCAGCCCCCGTGTTAGACAAGAGACCCAGTACTTC. It encodes CASSPRVRQETQYF. The genes are TRBV7-9 and TRBJ2-5; D not certain. The V gene lost 5 bases and the J gene lost 2 bases, with 12 bases spanning the gap. The germline gives CDR1 SEHNR, CDR2 FQNEAQ (reference sequence). CDR3 length: 14 residues.